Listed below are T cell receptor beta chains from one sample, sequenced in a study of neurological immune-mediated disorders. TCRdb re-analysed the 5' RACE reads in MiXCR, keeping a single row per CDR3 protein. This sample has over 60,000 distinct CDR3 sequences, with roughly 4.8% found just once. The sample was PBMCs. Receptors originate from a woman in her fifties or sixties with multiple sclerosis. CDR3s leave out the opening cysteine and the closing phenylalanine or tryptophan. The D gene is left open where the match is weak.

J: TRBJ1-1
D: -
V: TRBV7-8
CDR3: ASSFRTGVGTEAF

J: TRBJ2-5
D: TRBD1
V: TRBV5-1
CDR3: ASSVIGQGASETQY

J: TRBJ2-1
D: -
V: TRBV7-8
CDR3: ASRGGGRYNEQF

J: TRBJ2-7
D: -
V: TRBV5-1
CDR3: ASRASSYEQY

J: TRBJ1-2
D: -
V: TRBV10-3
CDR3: AISDFRGST

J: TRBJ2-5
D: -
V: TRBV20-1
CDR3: SARRLEETQY

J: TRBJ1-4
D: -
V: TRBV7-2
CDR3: ASSDQATNEKLF

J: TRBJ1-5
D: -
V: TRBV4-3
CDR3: ASSQDGGQGQPQH

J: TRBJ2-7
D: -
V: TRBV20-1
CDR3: SVQHGGAGSYEQY

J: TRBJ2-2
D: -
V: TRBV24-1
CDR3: ATSGGADTGELF

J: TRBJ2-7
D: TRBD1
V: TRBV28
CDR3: ASSSTPGQGYEQY

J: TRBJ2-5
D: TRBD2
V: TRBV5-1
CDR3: ASSLAGGGFEETQY

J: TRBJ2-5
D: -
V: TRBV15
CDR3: ATRGQIGTQY

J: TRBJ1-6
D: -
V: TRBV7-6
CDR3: ASSPYQDSPLH

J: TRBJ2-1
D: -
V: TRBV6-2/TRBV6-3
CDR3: ASSPAAVYNEQF

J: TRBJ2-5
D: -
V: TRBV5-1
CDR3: ASSLQPSISLETQY

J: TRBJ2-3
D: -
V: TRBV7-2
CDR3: ASSLRGGAGTDTQY

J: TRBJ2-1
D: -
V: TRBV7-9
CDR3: ASSPPGTEQF

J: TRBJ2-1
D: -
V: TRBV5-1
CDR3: ASRPSEGSYNEQF

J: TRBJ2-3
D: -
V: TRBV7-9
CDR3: ASSTLGGDTQY